This TCR beta chain originates from a study of blood T cell repertoires in COVID-19. Study overall: The United States, Italy and Spain provided the acute and convalescent COVID-19 samples. The cDNA or gDNA used as material had been derived from T cells, B-cell-depleted T cells, or PBMCs.

The CDR3 has 16 residues. V lost 3 bases to trimming and J lost 3 bases; unmatched junction nucleotides: 7. CDR1 and CDR2 (germline): MDHEN, SYDVKM. Repertoires were generated with immunoSEQ multiplex PCR, while TCRdb's copy carries only in-frame clones and drops some. The profile shows some 170,000 clones, more than 70% of them singletons. Living in 25 or so US areas, the participants were between roughly 18 and 90 years of age. Researchers sorted participants into cohorts using their self-reported clinical history. The sequencing input was PBMCs or T cells enriched from blood (not recorded which). The chain recombines TRBV28 with TRBJ2-2; 7 nucleotides agree with TRBD2. This TCR was recovered from a man in his forties who had recovered from COVID-19. The CDR3 loop reads CASSLGLAEYTGELFF. CDR3 sequence (DNA): TGTGCCAGCAGTTTGGGGCTAGCGGAATACACCGGGGAGCTGTTTTTT.